The 3 T cell receptor beta chains below come from one sample, sequenced in a study of multiple sclerosis patients with progressive multifocal leukoencephalopathy. Clones were sequenced by immunoSEQ multiplex PCR, and TCRdb holds only the in-frame ones, with some missing. This table has fewer than 35,000 clones, about 90% appearing once. Regarding time point: time of PML onset. The sample was PBMCs, taken from a patient treated with natalizumab. Source of these receptors: a human donor with progressive multifocal leukoencephalopathy.

This chain connects TRBV6-5 to TRBJ1-1; no definite D call. This CDR3 has 14 amino acids. Germline V lookup: CDR1 MNHEY, CDR2 SVGAGI. Trimming shortened V by 4 bases and J by 4 bases, and 13 bases separated the two germline ends. CDR3 DNA sequence: TGTGCCAGCAGTTCTGAGGCCGAACTCACTGAAGCTTTCTTT. This encodes CASSSEAELTEAFF.

The rearrangement joins TRBV4-1 to TRBJ2-1; the match to TRBD1 covers 7 bases. The CDR3 loop spans 15 amino acids. V dropped 3 bases and J dropped 2; count of bases not matched to a gene: 4. The germline gives CDR1 MGHRA, CDR2 YSYEKL. CDR3 sequence: CASSQAGTAYNEQFF. As DNA, the CDR3 is TGCGCCAGCAGCCAGGCCGGGACAGCCTACAATGAGCAGTTCTTC.

V gene TRBV7-9 combines with J gene TRBJ2-6; D is perhaps TRBD1 (6 bases). V was shortened by 3 bases and J by 1 base, with 10 bases between the two germline ends. In germline, CDR1 is SEHNR, CDR2 FQNEAQ (reference sequence). The CDR3 consists of 16 residues. This CDR3 reads CASSFLRGSGANVLTF. CDR3 nucleotide sequence: TGTGCCAGCAGCTTTTTAAGGGGGTCTGGGGCCAACGTCCTGACTTTC.